The 21 T cell receptor beta chains in this list originate from one sample, sequenced in a study of human T cells and chemical hapten exposure. Each CDR3 protein gets one entry after TCRdb re-called the RACE reads with MiXCR. The profile covers a few hundred thousand distinct CDR3 sequences, with about 5% appearing a single time and around 8.6% taken by the ten largest. Regarding time point: pre-sensitization, week 0. Treatment given: therapeutic diphenylcyclopropenone sensitization with weekly scalp DPC. The sequences come from whole blood, collected in connection with sensitization to the hapten diphenylcyclopropenone (DPC). Receptors originate from a woman aged 18 to 35 with alopecia areata. Some clones in this sample may be carry-over from other donors' samples.

The chain recombines TRBV27 with TRBJ2-1; TRBD2 aligns across 11 bases. Per the germline V gene, CDR1 is MNHEY and CDR2 is SMNVEV (reference sequence). With 2 bases clipped from V and 6 bases from J, the junction kept 3 bases outside the gene matches. There are 15 residues in the CDR3. In DNA form, the CDR3 reads TGTGCCAGCAGTTTAGGGACTAGCGGCCTCAATGAGCAGTTCTTC. Translating gives CASSLGTSGLNEQFF.

This chain connects TRBV11-2 to TRBJ2-3; D is possibly TRBD1 (5 bases). The CDR3 covers 14 residues. Per the germline V gene, CDR1 is SGHAT and CDR2 is FQNNGV. Between the trimmed V and J ends, which lost 7 bases and 11 bases, there was a span of 22 bases. The CDR3, as DNA: TGTGCCAGCACCAAATTGGGGCCACTGGAGAGGCAGTATTTT. This gives the protein CASTKLGPLERQYF.

This clonotype was seen ten or more times. CDR3 loop: CATQANSGNTIYF. CDR3 coding DNA: TGTGCCACCCAGGCTAACTCTGGAAACACCATATATTTT. This sequence joins TRBV2 and TRBJ1-3, with unresolved D. Trimming left V 10 bases short and J 0 bases short, with 10 bases between. The CDR3 spans 13 residues. Germline CDR1 is SNHLY and CDR2 is FYNNEI.

This chain joins TRBV6-1 and TRBJ1-1; TRBD1 is a possible D gene (5 bases). Germline CDR1 MNHNS, CDR2 SASEGT. This CDR3 is 14 amino acids long. Trimming removed 0 bases at V and 4 bases at J, with 9 bases between. DNA of the CDR3: TGTGCCAGCAGTGAAGCTTATCAGGGCACTGAAGCTTTCTTT. It encodes CASSEAYQGTEAFF.

This clonotype was counted ten times or more. V gene TRBV3-1 combines with J gene TRBJ2-1; D is undetermined. Trimming shortened V by 2 bases and J by 4 bases, and 9 bases separated the two germline ends. The CDR3 totals 14 residues. From germline, CDR1 is LGHDT and CDR2 YNNKEL (reference sequence). CDR3 in DNA: TGTGCCAGCAGCCAAAACGCGGAGTACAATGAGCAGTTCTTC. It codes for CASSQNAEYNEQFF.

This clonotype was counted only a few times. The J gene is TRBJ2-1, the V gene TRBV7-3; the match to TRBD2 covers 10 bases. CDR1 is SGHTA, CDR2 FQGTGA, per germline. Germline trimming cut 5 bases from V and 4 bases from J; bases unmatched to any gene: 2. This CDR3 spans 14 amino acids. This CDR3 is CASSTSGAYNEQFF. CDR3 DNA sequence: TGTGCCAGCAGCACTAGCGGGGCTTACAATGAGCAGTTCTTC.

This clonotype has more than one count but fewer than ten. The V call is TRBV2, the J call TRBJ1-1; TRBD1 matches 7 bases. CDR3 length: 14 residues. Trimming took 7 bases from V and 4 from J; bases not matched to a gene: 9. Germline values: CDR1 SNHLY, CDR2 FYNNEI. Here the CDR3 reads CASTRQGPSTEAFF. The CDR3 DNA reads TGTGCCAGCACTAGACAGGGACCTTCCACTGAAGCTTTCTTT. Filled out from reference TRBV2 and TRBJ1-1, the complete variable domain reads EPEVTQTPSHQVTQMGQEVILRCVPISNHLYFYWYRQILGQKVEFLVSFYNNEISEKSEIFDDQFSVERPDGSNFTLKIRSTKLEDSAMYFCASTRQGPSTEAFFGQGTRLTVV.

This chain links TRBV13 with TRBJ1-2; 11 bases are shared with TRBD1. The CDR3 length is 15 residues. Losses at the gene ends were 5 bases for V and 4 bases for J; bases not matched to a gene: 6. Germline-derived CDR1 and CDR2 are PRHDT and FYEKMQ (reference sequence). CDR3 bases: TGTGCCAGCAGCCCATGGACAGGGGGCGCCTATGGCTACACCTTC. Protein sequence: CASSPWTGGAYGYTF.

This clonotype was counted between two and nine times. The rearrangement uses TRBV20-1 and TRBJ1-4, with D perhaps matching TRBD1 (6 bases). Germline V gene data show CDR1 as DFQATT and CDR2 as SNEGSKA (reference sequence). The CDR3 sequence is 13 residues long. Trimming shortened V by 4 bases and J by 5 bases, and 11 bases separated the two germline ends. CDR3 coding DNA: TGCAGTGCTAAGACAGGCTCGAATGAAAAACTGTTTTTT. As protein: CSAKTGSNEKLFF.

The V gene is TRBV5-1, the J gene TRBJ2-2, with 11 bases fitting TRBD2. The length of the CDR3 is 16 residues. The germline CDR1 and CDR2 sequences are SGHRS and YFSETQ. Trimming removed 7 bases from V and 1 base from J; junction bases left unmatched: 6. For the CDR3, the DNA is TGCGCCAGCGGGACTAGCGGTACATTGAACACCGGGGAGCTGTTTTTT. Translating it yields CASGTSGTLNTGELFF.

This clonotype was detected only a few times. This rearrangement joins TRBV7-2 to TRBJ2-2, with 9 bases lining up with TRBD2. With V trimmed by 6 bases and J by 4 bases, 6 bases remained unmatched. The CDR3 is made up of 15 amino acids. CDR1 and CDR2 (germline): SGHTA, FQGNSA. The CDR3 here is CASRKNSGGTGELFF. The CDR3 DNA follows: TGTGCCAGCAGAAAAAATAGCGGGGGCACCGGGGAGCTGTTTTTT.

This clonotype has just a few counts. The rearrangement joins TRBV14 to TRBJ1-6, with D perhaps TRBD1 (6 bases). Deletions cut 4 bases from V and 8 bases from J, with 9 bases between. Germline V gene sequence: CDR1 SGHDN, CDR2 FVKESK. The CDR3 sequence is 13 residues long. CDR3 coding DNA: TGTGCCAGCAGCCTGGACAGCGATTCACCCCTCCACTTT. This sequence encodes CASSLDSDSPLHF.

Many counts were recorded for this clonotype. The chain couples TRBV6-6 to TRBJ2-7; 9 bases are a match to TRBD1. This CDR3 has 15 residues. The trim removed 4 bases at V and 5 bases at J, leaving 9 bases unmatched. Germline CDR1 reads MNHNY; CDR2 reads SVGAGI (reference sequence). In DNA form, the CDR3 reads TGTGCCAGCAGTTTCCCAGGGGACAGGGAGCACGAGCAGTACTTC. It is translated as CASSFPGDREHEQYF.

In this sample, this clonotype turned up many times. This sequence joins TRBV2 and TRBJ2-3, with D tentatively TRBD2 (6 bases). The CDR3 length is 16 residues. Germline V lookup: CDR1 SNHLY, CDR2 FYNNEI. Trimming removed 5 bases at V and 1 base at J, with 16 bases between. The CDR3 DNA is TGTGCCAGCAGTCCCCCCTCCGGCGGGGGCACAGATACGCAGTATTTT. Protein: CASSPPSGGGTDTQYF. Looking up the rest from reference TRBV2 and TRBJ2-3 gives the full variable domain: EPEVTQTPSHQVTQMGQEVILRCVPISNHLYFYWYRQILGQKVEFLVSFYNNEISEKSEIFDDQFSVERPDGSNFTLKIRSTKLEDSAMYFCASSPPSGGGTDTQYFGPGTRLTVL.

This clonotype showed up many times. The chain uses TRBV3-1 and TRBJ1-5; D uncertain. Looked up from germline, CDR1 is LGHDT and CDR2 is YNNKEL (reference sequence). Trimming stripped 1 base from V and 4 bases from J, with 8 bases between. This CDR3 region has 14 residues. The CDR3 here is CASSQVPGNQPQHF. The CDR3 DNA reads as TGTGCCAGCAGCCAAGTGCCCGGTAATCAGCCCCAGCATTTT.

This chain links TRBV24-1 with TRBJ1-1, with D uncertain. CDR1 is KGHDR, CDR2 SFDVKD, per germline. CDR3 length: 17 amino acids. V was trimmed by 4 bases and J by 1 base, leaving 18 bases between them. In DNA form, the CDR3 reads TGTGCCACCAGTGACCCTGTAGCCGGAAACTCGAACACTGAAGCTTTCTTT. Translated: CATSDPVAGNSNTEAFF.

The table lists this clonotype with a few counts. V gene TRBV10-3 combines with J gene TRBJ1-2; D is ambiguous. Germline CDR1 is ENHRY and CDR2 is SYGVKD. Deletions cut 5 bases from V and 2 bases from J, with 6 bases between. This CDR3 has 12 residues. CDR3 amino acids: CAISPENYGYTF. For the CDR3, the DNA is TGTGCCATCAGTCCAGAAAACTATGGCTACACCTTC.

This clonotype was seen repeatedly, ten times or more. V and J are TRBV28 and TRBJ1-1, with D maybe TRBD1 (5 bases). Trimming removed 7 bases from V and 3 bases from J, with 12 bases in between. Germline lookup yields CDR1 MDHEN and CDR2 SYDVKM. The CDR3 is 13 amino acids. CDR3 in amino acids: CASKRGAHTEAFF. CDR3 sequence (DNA): TGTGCCAGCAAGAGAGGGGCGCACACTGAAGCTTTCTTT.

The rearrangement joins TRBV6-6 to TRBJ1-1; 12 bases are shared with TRBD1. The germline gives CDR1 MNHNY, CDR2 SVGAGI (reference sequence). This CDR3 comprises 12 residues. The trim removed 3 bases at V and 13 bases at J, leaving 3 bases unmatched. CDR3 sequence: CASSYGTGGDFF. For the CDR3, the DNA is TGTGCCAGCAGTTATGGGACAGGGGGCGATTTCTTT.

This clonotype was found a few times. This rearrangement joins TRBV7-9 to TRBJ2-7; D is unresolved. The germline V and J ends were trimmed by 1 base and 5 bases, with 15 bases remaining between them. Germline assignment: CDR1 SEHNR and CDR2 FQNEAQ (reference sequence). This CDR3 region has 15 residues. This CDR3 reads CASSLVDLGPDEQYF. The CDR3 DNA reads TGTGCCAGCAGCTTAGTTGACCTGGGTCCGGACGAGCAGTACTTC.

This clonotype was observed a handful of times. The chain recombines TRBV18 with TRBJ2-5; D is perhaps TRBD1 (5 bases). V was clipped by 1 base and J by 4 bases, with 13 bases between them. The CDR3 contains 15 residues. Germline V lookup: CDR1 KGHSH, CDR2 LQKENI. The CDR3 reads CASSPRAGNTETQYF. CDR3 DNA: TGTGCCAGCTCACCACGTGCAGGGAATACAGAGACCCAGTACTTC.